A selection of T cell receptor beta chains follows, all from one sample in a study of blood T cell repertoires in COVID-19. Only in-frame clones appear in the TCRdb table, and some are missing; sequencing was by immunoSEQ multiplex PCR. The table has 100,000 to 150,000 clones, 82% seen once. The sequenced sample was peripheral blood. These receptors all come from a woman between 65 and 79 years old with acute or convalescent COVID-19. CDR3s include the opening cysteine and the closing phenylalanine or tryptophan. A D gene is named only where the DNA matches it firmly. Not every row has a clone size; where given, it reads once, few, many or a size class.

cdr3_aa: CASSLVGQGEETQYF
cdr3_nt: TGCGCCAGCAGCTTGGTAGGGCAGGGGGAAGAGACCCAGTACTTC
clone_size: -
d_call: TRBD1
j_call: TRBJ2-5
v_call: TRBV5-1

cdr3_aa: CASSRKGTANEKLFF
cdr3_nt: TGTGCCAGCTCCAGAAAGGGGACAGCTAATGAAAAACTGTTTTTT
clone_size: once
d_call: TRBD1
j_call: TRBJ1-4
v_call: TRBV11-2

cdr3_aa: CSVLRGITPYEQYF
cdr3_nt: TGCAGCGTTCTGAGGGGGATTACCCCCTACGAGCAGTACTTC
clone_size: -
d_call: -
j_call: TRBJ2-7
v_call: TRBV29-1

cdr3_aa: CASSLGLAGDYNEQFF
cdr3_nt: TGTGCCAGCAGCTTAGGGCTAGCGGGGGACTACAATGAGCAGTTCTTC
clone_size: -
d_call: TRBD2
j_call: TRBJ2-1
v_call: TRBV7-9

cdr3_aa: CASSWTGKNIQYF
cdr3_nt: TGTGCCAGCAGCTGGACAGGGAAAAACATTCAGTACTTC
clone_size: -
d_call: TRBD1
j_call: TRBJ2-4
v_call: TRBV11-2

cdr3_aa: CASSEPGQGAMSEKLFF
cdr3_nt: TGTGCCAGCAGTGAACCGGGACAGGGGGCGATGAGTGAAAAACTGTTTTTT
clone_size: -
d_call: TRBD1
j_call: TRBJ1-4
v_call: TRBV6-1

cdr3_aa: CASSLGGQGLGYTF
cdr3_nt: TGTGCCAGCAGCTTGGGAGGACAGGGACTGGGCTACACCTTC
clone_size: once
d_call: TRBD1
j_call: TRBJ1-2
v_call: TRBV7-2

cdr3_aa: CASSIDLYQPQHF
cdr3_nt: TGTGCCAGTAGTATAGATCTATATCAGCCCCAGCATTTT
clone_size: -
d_call: -
j_call: TRBJ1-5
v_call: TRBV19

cdr3_aa: CASSRGASGNTIYF
cdr3_nt: TGTGCCAGCTCGCGGGGGGCCTCTGGAAACACCATATATTTT
clone_size: -
d_call: -
j_call: TRBJ1-3
v_call: TRBV19

cdr3_aa: CSAIETRRQGRETQYF
cdr3_nt: TGCAGTGCTATTGAAACCAGAAGACAGGGTAGAGAGACCCAGTACTTC
clone_size: few
d_call: TRBD1
j_call: TRBJ2-5
v_call: TRBV20-1

cdr3_aa: CASRRGGRPSHGYTF
cdr3_nt: TGTGCCAGCAGGCGGGGAGGGAGGCCAAGTCATGGCTACACCTTC
clone_size: -
d_call: -
j_call: TRBJ1-2
v_call: TRBV7-9

cdr3_aa: CASSPRTGANTEAFF
cdr3_nt: TGCGCCAGCAGTCCAAGGACAGGGGCGAACACTGAAGCTTTCTTT
clone_size: -
d_call: TRBD1
j_call: TRBJ1-1
v_call: TRBV10-2

cdr3_aa: CATSRDPGQGTTGANVLTF
cdr3_nt: TGTGCCACCAGCAGAGATCCGGGACAGGGGACTACTGGGGCCAACGTCCTGACTTTC
clone_size: once
d_call: TRBD1
j_call: TRBJ2-6
v_call: TRBV15

cdr3_aa: CASSSWTGLSGNTIYF
cdr3_nt: TGTGCCAGCAGCTCGTGGACAGGTCTCTCTGGAAACACCATATATTTT
clone_size: -
d_call: TRBD1
j_call: TRBJ1-3
v_call: TRBV9

cdr3_aa: CASRLIIGGNQPQHF
cdr3_nt: TGTGCCAGTAGACTAATCATAGGAGGCAATCAGCCCCAGCATTTT
clone_size: -
d_call: -
j_call: TRBJ1-5
v_call: TRBV19

cdr3_aa: CASSRTKSSYNEQFF
cdr3_nt: TGTGCCAGCAGCAGAACTAAGAGCTCCTACAATGAGCAGTTCTTC
clone_size: -
d_call: -
j_call: TRBJ2-1
v_call: TRBV7-3

cdr3_aa: CASSQDHRGEQYF
cdr3_nt: TGTGCCAGCAGCCAAGATCATAGGGGCGAGCAGTACTTC
clone_size: -
d_call: -
j_call: TRBJ2-7
v_call: TRBV14

cdr3_aa: CASSSSWDTAYEQYF
cdr3_nt: TGCGCCAGCAGCTCCTCCTGGGACACTGCCTACGAGCAGTACTTC
clone_size: -
d_call: -
j_call: TRBJ2-7
v_call: TRBV5-1

cdr3_aa: CASSIAGETQYF
cdr3_nt: TGTGCCAGTAGTATCGCAGGGGAGACCCAGTACTTC
clone_size: -
d_call: -
j_call: TRBJ2-5
v_call: TRBV19

cdr3_aa: CASSITGQFSDGQYF
cdr3_nt: TGCGCCAGCAGCATTACGGGACAGTTCTCCGACGGGCAGTACTTC
clone_size: -
d_call: TRBD1
j_call: TRBJ2-7
v_call: TRBV5-1

cdr3_aa: CASSYSTPIEAFF
cdr3_nt: TGTGCCAGCAGTTACTCGACTCCTATTGAAGCTTTCTTT
clone_size: few
d_call: -
j_call: TRBJ1-1
v_call: TRBV6-2/TRBV6-3

cdr3_aa: CASSTRTSWDIQYF
cdr3_nt: TGTGCCAGTAGTACACGGACATCCTGGGACATTCAGTACTTC
clone_size: -
d_call: -
j_call: TRBJ2-4
v_call: TRBV19

cdr3_aa: CASSLAPQGTYTGELFF
cdr3_nt: TGTGCCAGCAGCTTGGCGCCGCAGGGGACATACACCGGGGAGCTGTTTTTT
clone_size: -
d_call: -
j_call: TRBJ2-2
v_call: TRBV5-4

cdr3_aa: CASSAQTYNEQFF
cdr3_nt: TGTGCCAGCAGCGCCCAGACCTACAATGAGCAGTTCTTC
clone_size: -
d_call: -
j_call: TRBJ2-1
v_call: TRBV9

cdr3_aa: CASSQLTGGETQYF
cdr3_nt: TGTGCCAGCAGTCAATTAACGGGCGGGGAGACCCAGTACTTC
clone_size: -
d_call: -
j_call: TRBJ2-5
v_call: TRBV25-1

cdr3_aa: CASSLNSGGSTDTQYF
cdr3_nt: TGTGCCAGCAGCCTAAATAGCGGGGGTAGCACAGATACGCAGTATTTT
clone_size: few
d_call: TRBD2
j_call: TRBJ2-3
v_call: TRBV7-2

cdr3_aa: CASSDSGEAEAFF
cdr3_nt: TGCGCCAGCAGTGACTCCGGGGAGGCTGAAGCTTTCTTT
clone_size: -
d_call: -
j_call: TRBJ1-1
v_call: TRBV10-2

cdr3_aa: CASSFFRTGPPGELFF
cdr3_nt: TGTGCCAGCAGCTTTTTTCGGACAGGCCCCCCCGGGGAGCTGTTTTTT
clone_size: -
d_call: TRBD1
j_call: TRBJ2-2
v_call: TRBV11-2

cdr3_aa: CASSFRGNYGYTF
cdr3_nt: TGTGCCAGCAGTTTCAGGGGTAACTATGGCTACACCTTC
clone_size: -
d_call: -
j_call: TRBJ1-2
v_call: TRBV6-2/TRBV6-3

cdr3_aa: CASIKDRDYGYTF
cdr3_nt: TGTGCCAGCATTAAAGACAGGGACTATGGCTACACCTTC
clone_size: few
d_call: TRBD1
j_call: TRBJ1-2
v_call: TRBV2

cdr3_aa: CASSLSSGRTDTQYF
cdr3_nt: TGTGCCAGCAGCTTGTCTAGCGGCAGGACAGATACGCAGTATTTT
clone_size: few
d_call: TRBD2
j_call: TRBJ2-3
v_call: TRBV5-4

cdr3_aa: CASRDSTTGNTIYF
cdr3_nt: TGTGCCAGCAGAGACAGCACAACTGGAAACACCATATATTTT
clone_size: -
d_call: -
j_call: TRBJ1-3
v_call: TRBV6-5

cdr3_aa: CATSDAGQLGSYNEQFF
cdr3_nt: TGTGCCACCAGTGACGCGGGACAGCTTGGCTCCTACAATGAGCAGTTCTTC
clone_size: few
d_call: -
j_call: TRBJ2-1
v_call: TRBV24-1

cdr3_aa: CASSLGIGRGNQPQHF
cdr3_nt: TGTGCCAGCAGCTTAGGGATCGGCAGGGGCAATCAGCCCCAGCATTTT
clone_size: -
d_call: -
j_call: TRBJ1-5
v_call: TRBV7-2

cdr3_aa: CASSPPNRQGGLGEQFF
cdr3_nt: TGTGCCAGCTCACCACCCAATCGACAGGGGGGTTTAGGGGAGCAGTTCTTC
clone_size: -
d_call: TRBD1
j_call: TRBJ2-1
v_call: TRBV18

cdr3_aa: CASSLGRAYEQYF
cdr3_nt: TGTGCCAGCAGCTTAGGGAGAGCCTACGAGCAGTACTTC
clone_size: -
d_call: -
j_call: TRBJ2-7
v_call: TRBV7-9

cdr3_aa: CSVGTGSYGYTF
cdr3_nt: TGCAGCGTCGGGACAGGGAGCTATGGCTACACCTTC
clone_size: -
d_call: TRBD1
j_call: TRBJ1-2
v_call: TRBV29-1

cdr3_aa: CASHPRGYQETQYF
cdr3_nt: TGTGCCTCCCACCCGAGGGGGTACCAAGAGACCCAGTACTTC
clone_size: -
d_call: -
j_call: TRBJ2-5
v_call: TRBV30

cdr3_aa: CSASFEGGNQPQHF
cdr3_nt: TGCAGTGCTAGTTTCGAAGGGGGCAATCAGCCCCAGCATTTT
clone_size: -
d_call: -
j_call: TRBJ1-5
v_call: TRBV20-1

cdr3_aa: CASSLIMWTGDQPQHF
cdr3_nt: TGTGCCAGCAGCTTGATCATGTGGACAGGGGATCAGCCCCAGCATTTT
clone_size: -
d_call: TRBD1
j_call: TRBJ1-5
v_call: TRBV5-6

cdr3_aa: CARWGQRGVQNQETQYF
cdr3_nt: TGTGCCAGGTGGGGGCAGCGGGGGGTTCAAAATCAAGAGACCCAGTACTTC
clone_size: -
d_call: TRBD2
j_call: TRBJ2-5
v_call: TRBV24-1

cdr3_aa: CAISPGYNEQFF
cdr3_nt: TGTGCCATCAGTCCAGGGTACAATGAGCAGTTCTTC
clone_size: -
d_call: -
j_call: TRBJ2-1
v_call: TRBV10-3

cdr3_aa: CASSFGTENNEQFF
cdr3_nt: TGTGCCAGCAGCTTCGGGACAGAGAACAATGAGCAGTTCTTC
clone_size: -
d_call: TRBD1
j_call: TRBJ2-1
v_call: TRBV5-6

cdr3_aa: CASSQDIPGQGGDTQYF
cdr3_nt: TGCGCCAGCAGCCAAGATATTCCGGGACAGGGAGGAGATACGCAGTATTTT
clone_size: few
d_call: TRBD1
j_call: TRBJ2-3
v_call: TRBV4-3

cdr3_aa: CAWSRTGGSQPQHF
cdr3_nt: TGTGCCTGGAGTCGCACAGGGGGCAGTCAGCCCCAGCATTTT
clone_size: -
d_call: TRBD1
j_call: TRBJ1-5
v_call: TRBV30